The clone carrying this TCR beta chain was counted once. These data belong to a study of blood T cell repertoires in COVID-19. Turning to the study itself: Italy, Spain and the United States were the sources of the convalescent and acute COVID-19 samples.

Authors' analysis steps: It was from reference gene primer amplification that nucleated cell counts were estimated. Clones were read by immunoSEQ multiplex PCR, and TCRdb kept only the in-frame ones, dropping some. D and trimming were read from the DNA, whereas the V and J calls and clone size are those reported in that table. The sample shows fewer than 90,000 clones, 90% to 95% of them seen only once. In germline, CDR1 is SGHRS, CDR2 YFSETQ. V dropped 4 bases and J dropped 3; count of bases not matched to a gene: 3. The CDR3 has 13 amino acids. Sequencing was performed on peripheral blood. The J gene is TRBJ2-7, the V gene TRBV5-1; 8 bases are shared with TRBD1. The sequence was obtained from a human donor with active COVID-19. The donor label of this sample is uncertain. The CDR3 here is CASSVGQVYEQYF. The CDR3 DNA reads TGCGCCAGCAGCGTGGGACAGGTCTACGAGCAGTACTTC.